The 24 T cell receptor beta chains reported below all come from one sample, sequenced in a study of blood T cell repertoires in COVID-19. Profiled with immunoSEQ multiplex PCR; TCRdb holds only in-frame clones, not every one. Of hundreds of thousands of clones in the sample, about 90% were seen once. What was sequenced was PBMCs or T cells enriched from blood (not recorded which). Receptor source: a woman aged 30 to 39 who had recovered from COVID-19.

In its sample, this clone was seen a few times. The V and J genes are TRBV3-1 (or the pseudogene TRBV3-2) and TRBJ1-2; 8 nucleotides line up with TRBD1. The trim removed 7 bases at V and 3 bases at J, leaving 13 bases unmatched. CDR3 length: 16 residues. The germline V gene encodes CDR1 LGHDT and CDR2 YNNKEL (reference sequence). In DNA form, the CDR3 reads TGTGCCAGCACCGCATCGATCAGGACAGGGCACTATGGCTACACCTTC. It yields the protein CASTASIRTGHYGYTF.

The chain has TRBV7-3 and TRBJ2-1, with 8 bases lining up with TRBD2. Germline loops: CDR1 SGHTA, CDR2 FQGTGA. Trimming at V came to 0 bases and at J to 12 bases, leaving 4 bases not matched to a gene. The CDR3 runs to 13 residues. For the CDR3, the DNA is TGTGCCAGCAGCTTAACAGGCCTAGCGGGGCAGTTCTTC. This translates into CASSLTGLAGQFF.

This clone has a handful of counts. The J gene is TRBJ1-3, the V gene TRBV9; 7 bases agree with TRBD1. Germline values: CDR1 SGDLS, CDR2 YYNGEE. This CDR3 comprises 17 residues. With 3 bases clipped from V and 0 bases from J, the junction kept 9 bases outside the gene matches. As DNA, the CDR3 is TGTGCCAGCAGCGCCCTCCTAGGGGGCAGCTCTGGAAACACCATATATTTT. Its translation: CASSALLGGSSGNTIYF.

The chain has TRBV3-1 (or the pseudogene TRBV3-2) and TRBJ2-1, with D unclear. Germline-derived CDR1 and CDR2 are LGHDT and YNNKEL (reference sequence). Trimming stripped 1 base from V and 9 bases from J, with 4 bases between. The length of the CDR3 is 11 residues. The CDR3 here is CASSQAIEQFF. Written as DNA, the CDR3 is TGTGCCAGCAGCCAAGCAATTGAGCAGTTCTTC.

The chain uses TRBV18 and TRBJ2-7; 8 bases align to TRBD2. The V segment lost 0 bases and the J segment 3 bases; nucleotides outside the gene matches: 4. Germline CDR1 reads KGHSH; CDR2 reads LQKENI. This CDR3 spans 15 amino acids. The CDR3, as DNA: TGTGCCAGCTCACCACCGAGCGGGGGATACTACGAGCAGTACTTC. Translation gives CASSPPSGGYYEQYF.

V usage is TRBV10-1 and J usage is TRBJ1-1; TRBD1 might be the D (5 bases). The CDR3 is made up of 13 amino acids. Germline CDR1 reads WNHNN; CDR2 reads SYGVQD (reference sequence). V lost 0 bases and J lost 5, with 7 bases in between. CDR3: CASSESAGTEAFF. The DNA of the CDR3 is TGCGCCAGCAGTGAGTCGGCAGGGACTGAAGCTTTCTTT.

The chain combines TRBV5-1 with TRBJ2-4; 10 bases line up with TRBD2. With V trimmed by 0 bases and J by 0 bases, 3 bases remained unmatched. The length of the CDR3 is 17 residues. CDR1 is SGHRS and CDR2 is YFSETQ in the germline V gene. CDR3 nucleotide sequence: TGCGCCAGCAGCTTGGCTCTAGCGGGAGCAGCCAAAAACATTCAGTACTTC. Translating gives CASSLALAGAAKNIQYF.

The chain joins TRBV21-1 to TRBJ1-1. TRBV21-1 is classified as a pseudogene. CDR3 size: 13 residues. The CDR3 loop is CASSKATAPRAFF. The CDR3 DNA sequence: TGTGCCAGCAGCAAAGCCACTGCCCCGAGGGCTTTCTTT.

In its sample, this clone was seen a few times. This chain joins TRBV6-5 and TRBJ2-7; D may be TRBD2 (7 bases). The germline V gene encodes CDR1 MNHEY and CDR2 SVGAGI. The CDR3 has 13 amino acids. Trimming cost V 7 bases and J 5 bases, with 15 bases left between them. DNA of the CDR3: TGTGCCAGCACCCCGGGGGGCTTAGACGAGCAGTACTTC. Amino acid sequence: CASTPGGLDEQYF.

This chain uses TRBV15 with TRBJ1-4, with D possibly matching TRBD1 (5 bases). Trimming took 0 bases from V and 7 from J, leaving 12 bases between them. The germline V gene has CDR1 LNHNV and CDR2 YYDKDF (reference sequence). There are 15 residues in the CDR3. In DNA, the CDR3 is TGTGCCACCAGCAGAGAGGGGAGGGGTAGTGAAAAACTGTTTTTT. Protein sequence: CATSREGRGSEKLFF.

The chain uses TRBV28 and TRBJ2-3, with 8 bases aligning to TRBD1. Losses at the gene ends were 5 bases for V and 2 bases for J; bases not matched to a gene: 3. CDR1 and CDR2 (germline): MDHEN, SYDVKM. This CDR3 contains 14 residues. The CDR3 region is CASSAGGHTDTQYF. CDR3 bases: TGTGCCAGCAGTGCAGGGGGCCACACAGATACGCAGTATTTT.

This chain uses TRBV5-4 with TRBJ1-1; D call uncertain. The CDR3 has 14 residues. Per germline, CDR1 SGHNT and CDR2 YYREEE (reference sequence). The ends were cut back, 1 base at V and 1 base at J, with 8 bases in the middle. CDR3: CASSLQSENTEAFF. The CDR3 DNA follows: TGTGCCAGCAGCTTGCAGTCTGAGAACACTGAAGCTTTCTTT.

This chain uses TRBV7-9 with TRBJ2-7; D unresolved. This CDR3 region has 16 residues. Between the trimmed V and J ends, which lost 5 bases and 0 bases, there was a span of 17 bases. Germline V lookup: CDR1 SEHNR, CDR2 FQNEAQ (reference sequence). The CDR3 is CASSPGPGLSSYEQYF. CDR3 DNA sequence: TGTGCCAGCAGCCCTGGTCCAGGTCTAAGCTCCTACGAGCAGTACTTC.

This sequence joins TRBV5-5 and TRBJ1-1, with unresolved D. The CDR3 contains 13 residues. Germline V gene data show CDR1 as SGHKS and CDR2 as YYEKEE (reference sequence). Trimming took 2 bases from V and 2 from J, leaving 7 bases between them. Here the CDR3 reads CASSFQTNTEAFF. The DNA for the CDR3 is TGTGCCAGCAGCTTCCAGACAAACACTGAAGCTTTCTTT.

This chain links TRBV7-2 with TRBJ2-4; the match to TRBD2 covers 13 bases. Germline V gene data show CDR1 as SGHTA and CDR2 as FQGNSA. CDR3 length equals 19 residues. Germline trimming cut 0 bases from V and 5 bases from J; bases unmatched to any gene: 10. CDR3 amino acids: CASSLARLAGGPAENIQYF. For the CDR3, the DNA is TGTGCCAGCAGCTTAGCCCGACTAGCGGGAGGACCCGCGGAAAACATTCAGTACTTC. Based on the CDR3 plus reference TRBV7-2 and TRBJ2-4, the full variable domain is GAGVSQSPSNKVTEKGKDVELRCDPISGHTALYWYRQSLGQGLEFLIYFQGNSAPDKSGLPSDRFSAERTGGSVSTLTIQRTQQEDSAVYLCASSLARLAGGPAENIQYFGAGTRLSVL.

The gene calls are TRBV3-1 (or the pseudogene TRBV3-2) and TRBJ1-1; 7 positions agree with TRBD1. The CDR3 is 15 amino acids. Germline V gene sequence: CDR1 LGHDT, CDR2 YNNKEL (reference sequence). V lost 4 bases to trimming and J lost 5 bases; unmatched junction nucleotides: 10. DNA for the CDR3: TGTGCCAGCAGCCTCGATATCTCAGGGGGGACTGAAGCTTTCTTT. Translating it yields CASSLDISGGTEAFF.

V usage is TRBV28 and J usage is TRBJ2-5; 12 nucleotides match TRBD2. There are 16 residues in the CDR3. V gave up 4 bases and J gave up 5 bases; unmatched junction bases: 8. Germline V gene lookup returns CDR1 MDHEN and CDR2 SYDVKM. As DNA, the CDR3 is TGTGCCAGCAGTTCCTCTGGGCTAGCGGGAGGGGAGACCCAGTACTTC. Protein: CASSSSGLAGGETQYF.

Worth noting for this clone: At one of its ends the junction is not consistent with the germline gene, which may arise from a read error. The V and J genes are TRBV27 and TRBJ2-3; 10 nucleotides line up with TRBD2. Germline-derived CDR1 and CDR2 are MNHEY and SMNVEV (reference sequence). This CDR3 is built from 18 residues. As DNA, the CDR3 is TGTGCCAGCAGTCTTGGAGTAGCGGGGGGTCTACGCACCGATACGCAGTATTTT. It translates to CASSLGVAGGLRTDTQYF.

The rearrangement joins TRBV4-1 to TRBJ2-3, with D hard to call. Germline V gene data show CDR1 as MGHRA and CDR2 as YSYEKL. Between the trimmed V and J ends, which lost 8 bases and 4 bases, there was a span of 7 bases. This CDR3 comprises 11 residues. CDR3 coding DNA: TGCGCCAGCGCCCAGGCAGATACGCAGTATTTT. Translated: CASAQADTQYF.

This clone was detected once. CDR3 DNA sequence: TGTGCCAGCAGCTTAGAGTGGCGGGATCCACAAGAGACCCAGTACTTC. Translating it yields CASSLEWRDPQETQYF. The chain links TRBV7-9 to TRBJ2-5; a possible D gene is TRBD2 (6 bases). V lost 1 base to trimming and J lost 2 bases, with 14 bases between them. The CDR3 consists of 16 residues. Germline V gene sequence: CDR1 SEHNR, CDR2 FQNEAQ (reference sequence).

The chain employs TRBV3-1 (or the pseudogene TRBV3-2) and TRBJ2-2, with 11 nucleotides matching TRBD2. Trimming removed 1 base from V and 3 bases from J; junction bases left unmatched: 10. The CDR3 is made up of 19 amino acids. CDR1 and CDR2 (germline): LGHDT, YNNKEL (reference sequence). The CDR3 DNA sequence: TGTGCCAGCAGCCAAGTCCTGGGTAGCGGGAGGGCGTACACCGGGGAGCTGTTTTTT. Protein product: CASSQVLGSGRAYTGELFF.

The CDR3 sequence is CSVGQGPTGELFF. CDR3 bases: TGCAGCGTGGGACAGGGCCCAACCGGGGAGCTGTTTTTT. V usage is TRBV29-1 and J usage is TRBJ2-2, with 9 nucleotides matching TRBD1. V lost 6 bases and J lost 5; bases outside the gene matches: 4. Germline loops: CDR1 SQVTM, CDR2 ANQGSEA. The CDR3 length is 13 residues.

The rearrangement uses TRBV14 and TRBJ2-1; D is perhaps TRBD2 (6 bases). The germline V gene encodes CDR1 SGHDN and CDR2 FVKESK. Trimming took off 0 bases at V and 4 bases at J, with 7 bases between the two ends. This CDR3 contains 14 residues. For the CDR3, the DNA is TGTGCCAGCAGCCAAGATGGGGGGTACAATGAGCAGTTCTTC. Translated: CASSQDGGYNEQFF.

This chain links TRBV5-1 with TRBJ1-6; the match to TRBD1 covers 10 bases. This CDR3 region has 17 residues. V lost 0 bases, J lost 8 bases, and 8 bases stayed unmatched. CDR1 SGHRS and CDR2 YFSETQ come from the germline V gene. The chain's CDR3 is CASSLGTGGILDSPLHF. The CDR3 DNA reads TGCGCCAGCAGCTTGGGGACAGGGGGGATTCTGGATTCACCCCTCCACTTT.